This TCR beta chain is drawn from a study of cytomegalovirus exposure and HLA in healthy donors (dated by TCRdb to about 2017). Notes on the research overall: An earlier analysis of more than 550 of the donors reported 276 Gb of sequence data and 95 million to 140 million unique TCR beta sequences obtained from some 200 million T cells. Because of strong linkage in the cohort, roughly five DR-DQ haplotypes were treated as single units for association and clustering. Approximately 310 gigabases of sequencing data and approximately 84 million unique TCR sequences were included in an early release covering over 600 HLA-typed donors. A later analysis re-analyzed previously published TCR beta repertoires from 666 donors and added high-resolution HLA genotyping to study TCR occurrence patterns. Genome-wide SNP genotypes for about 60% of the 666 donors were used in a later genetic analysis, which treated that subset as a discovery cohort. The study profiled the T cell repertoires of some 610 subjects by immunosequencing and related them to cytomegalovirus serostatus. The aim of the study was to test whether cataloging public T cell receptors could identify signatures of past pathogen exposure. The number of typed donors differed by locus: 629-630 for A, B, C, DRB1 and DQB1; 522 for DQA1; 606 for DPA1; and 400 to 480 for DPB1. Rather than drawing on any new phenotypic data, the later analysis identified candidate immune exposures from TCR beta sequences and the way those sequences occurred across donors. Besides the first cohort of approximately 710 subjects, a separate validation cohort made up of 120 different subjects was used. Of the approximately 400 genotyped donors, 65% to 90% fell in the genetic ancestry cluster associated with self-reported Caucasian donors. Every discovery cohort repertoire had been produced on one sequencing platform. Donor age, sex, ethnicity and CMV serostatus were compiled together with the repertoire data. To predict cytomegalovirus infection status, the study combined high-throughput TCR immunosequencing, statistical association of individual TCRs with disease status, and machine learning. Both class I and class II loci were covered by HLA typing, at four-digit resolution. Across 300 to 400 genotyped donors of the cohort, an average of roughly 200,000 unique TCR beta nucleotide sequences per donor were sequenced, and approximately 17% of those sequences were non-productive. An earlier analysis of more than 450 of the donors used high-throughput TCR beta sequencing to judge whether each TCR beta V gene segment behaved as functional or pseudogenic.

With regard to this clone: Its antigen specificity is not known. There are no base qualities to consult, and no much larger clone falls within one base.

The full study reports these points: The classifier was reported to diagnose cytomegalovirus status with high specificity and sensitivity in both the original cohort and the validation cohort. Most TCR sequences were observed very rarely across donors, whereas some public TCRs were present in many individuals. The authors suggested that the approach could potentially be generalized to other disease states and immunological phenotypes. In an earlier analysis of 587 of the donors, most TCR beta V segments appeared in productive rearrangements about 90% or about 30% of the time, broadly matching IMGT annotations. A later analysis associated 15,000 to 20,000 TCR beta sequences with specific HLA alleles at a false discovery rate of 0.05. Roughly uniform sequencing depth across donors was assumed in presence/absence analyses, although this assumption may not hold. In the study, about 150 TCR beta chains were listed as associated with cytomegalovirus. The 87-base-pair reads could not distinguish some IMGT-functional V segments, including TRBV6-2 and TRBV6-3, so those segments were excluded. Because HLA typing was missing for some donors at each locus, association tests included only the typed subset. A later analysis found that TCR association rates varied across HLA loci, with DRB1 alleles showing the most associated TCRs and HLA-C alleles the fewest. Linkage disequilibrium might explain the correlated functional status among segregating V segments, but an unknown experimental factor could not be ruled out. The only immune exposure information available for the cohort was CMV serostatus. A further reported finding was that TCR beta sequences accurately predicted the HLA-A and HLA-B alleles for most subjects in the first cohort. The sequencing pipeline was judged likely to have produced a cluster of highly shared sequence variants as a technical artifact. About 17 rarely observed V segments, including chromosome 9 orphons, were excluded from the earlier analysis of some 590 of the donors because counts were too low. A few of the identified cytomegalovirus-associated TCR beta chains were confirmed in vitro to be specific for cytomegalovirus antigens. This cohort had only TCR beta chains sequenced, and the lack of alpha or paired-chain data limited which features could be detected. An association between a missense DCLRE1C variant and V-gene and J-gene trimming of TCR beta chains was found in a later genetic analysis and replicated in an independent cohort. Assigning TCR associations to individual alleles was difficult when HLA alleles, especially DR and DQ, strongly co-occurred. Compared with equally common non-associated chains, HLA-associated TCR beta chains in a later analysis were more clonally expanded and had lower generation probabilities. According to a later genetic analysis, donors in an Asian-associated ancestry cluster had fewer N-insertions in productive TCRs than the roughly 670-donor mean. A later analysis found that most CMV-associated TCR beta chains appeared HLA-restricted, with HLA associations seemingly driven largely by CMV exposure. According to a later analysis, parvovirus B19, influenza, CMV and Epstein-Barr virus appeared linked to several top co-occurrence clusters.

In total, over 600 healthy bone marrow donors made up the cohort. All cohort members were sampled while nominally healthy, although unrecorded immune exposures were likely present. The donor was CMV seronegative and belonged to the group of roughly 330 seronegative cohort members. Each donor provided a peripheral blood sample, and peripheral blood mononuclear cells were used for TCR beta sequencing. The Qiagen DNeasy Blood Extraction Kit was used to extract genomic DNA from the blood cell samples. The germline V gene gives CDR1 as SNHLY and CDR2 as FYNNEI. The CDR3 starts with the cysteine, ends with the phenylalanine, and has 14 residues. Only the CDR3 part of the read is kept: 42 bases, read in frame from the first base. The library was produced with the immunoSEQ multiplex PCR assay. The multiplex PCR relied on a mix of 60 forward primers for TCR Vbeta segments and 13 reverse primers for TCR Jbeta segments. The CDR3 region of rearranged TCR beta genes was amplified from genomic DNA by a multiplex PCR assay. On the Illumina HiSeq System, the amplified TCR beta libraries were sequenced as 87-base-pair reads. In the original analysis: A later analysis tallied around 80 million unique TCR beta chains across the 660 or so repertoires, and some 10 million of those chains were shared by two or more donors. To remove PCR and sequencing errors, raw reads were error-corrected and collapsed into unique sequences using a nearest-neighbor algorithm that merged closely related sequences. CDR3 sequences were aligned to IMGT reference sequences to assign V, D and J gene segments. Each retained sequence needed at least a six-nucleotide match to both a V gene segment and a J gene segment. Rearrangements were called productive when the CDR3 lacked stop codons and stayed in frame with V and J; all others were non-productive. CDR3 was defined by IMGT convention, running from the second conserved V-encoded cysteine to the conserved J-encoded phenylalanine. Sequences without an unambiguous match to a single V gene segment were excluded from the earlier analysis of several hundred of the donors. An earlier analysis of a few hundred of the donors classified V segments as functional when productive rearrangements were above 56.7% and as segregating when the standard deviation between donors was above 5%. A statistical classification framework was built to diagnose cytomegalovirus status from the catalog of TCR beta chain sequences. In a later analysis, TCR nucleotide sequences were compared against IMGT/GENE-DB human TR gene sequences so that V and J genes could be assigned. The TCRdist pipeline was used in a later analysis to assign CDR3 sequences and most-parsimonious VDJ recombination scenarios. A later analysis defined each TCR beta chain by its CDR3 amino acid sequence plus V-gene family, and excluded reads lacking a unique V-gene family. To address suspected cross-contamination and a sequencing artifact, a later analysis removed 550 to 750 highly shared, low-generation-probability nucleotide sequences. For each public chain, a later analysis derived a clonal expansion index from normalized ranks of inferred template counts within each repertoire. In a later analysis, generation probabilities were computed using a VDJ recombination model fitted to out-of-frame rearrangements, and the results were checked against IGoR. In a later analysis, hypergeometric tests were used to score TCR-TCR, TCR-HLA and TCR-CMV co-occurrence, with a repertoire-size bias correction applied to TCR pairs. False discovery rates were estimated in a later analysis by permuting HLA or CMV assignments 20 times. A later analysis grouped co-occurring TCRs with DBSCAN, adding TCRdist sequence similarity when clustering within HLA-allele-positive subsets. Repertoires with fewer than 30,000 or more than 120,000 public chains, plus five repertoires with anomalous nucleotide sharing, were excluded from co-occurrence clustering. As stored in TCRdb, this immuneACCESS dataset retains in-frame rearrangements with V and J assigned. A fraction of the clones does not appear; measured against another copy, unresolved V genes explain less than half of the discrepancy, and the remainder lacks a known reason. D and trimming come from the DNA, and the V and J calls and clone size come from that table. Here the sample has around 150,000 clones; 75% to 80% occur a single time. In total, the top ten clones hold 0.5% to 0.85% of the sample.

The sequenced material came from PBMCs. This sequence was found in a male donor in good health and CMV-seronegative. Recombination connected TRBV2 to TRBJ2-5, and perhaps TRBD1 as D gene, on 6 matching bases. The better agreement between TRBJ2-7 and the DNA end casts doubt on the J call. Here is the DNA: TGTGCCAGCAGTGAAACAGGGTATACCTACGAGCAGTACTTC. It translates to CASSETGYTYEQYF.